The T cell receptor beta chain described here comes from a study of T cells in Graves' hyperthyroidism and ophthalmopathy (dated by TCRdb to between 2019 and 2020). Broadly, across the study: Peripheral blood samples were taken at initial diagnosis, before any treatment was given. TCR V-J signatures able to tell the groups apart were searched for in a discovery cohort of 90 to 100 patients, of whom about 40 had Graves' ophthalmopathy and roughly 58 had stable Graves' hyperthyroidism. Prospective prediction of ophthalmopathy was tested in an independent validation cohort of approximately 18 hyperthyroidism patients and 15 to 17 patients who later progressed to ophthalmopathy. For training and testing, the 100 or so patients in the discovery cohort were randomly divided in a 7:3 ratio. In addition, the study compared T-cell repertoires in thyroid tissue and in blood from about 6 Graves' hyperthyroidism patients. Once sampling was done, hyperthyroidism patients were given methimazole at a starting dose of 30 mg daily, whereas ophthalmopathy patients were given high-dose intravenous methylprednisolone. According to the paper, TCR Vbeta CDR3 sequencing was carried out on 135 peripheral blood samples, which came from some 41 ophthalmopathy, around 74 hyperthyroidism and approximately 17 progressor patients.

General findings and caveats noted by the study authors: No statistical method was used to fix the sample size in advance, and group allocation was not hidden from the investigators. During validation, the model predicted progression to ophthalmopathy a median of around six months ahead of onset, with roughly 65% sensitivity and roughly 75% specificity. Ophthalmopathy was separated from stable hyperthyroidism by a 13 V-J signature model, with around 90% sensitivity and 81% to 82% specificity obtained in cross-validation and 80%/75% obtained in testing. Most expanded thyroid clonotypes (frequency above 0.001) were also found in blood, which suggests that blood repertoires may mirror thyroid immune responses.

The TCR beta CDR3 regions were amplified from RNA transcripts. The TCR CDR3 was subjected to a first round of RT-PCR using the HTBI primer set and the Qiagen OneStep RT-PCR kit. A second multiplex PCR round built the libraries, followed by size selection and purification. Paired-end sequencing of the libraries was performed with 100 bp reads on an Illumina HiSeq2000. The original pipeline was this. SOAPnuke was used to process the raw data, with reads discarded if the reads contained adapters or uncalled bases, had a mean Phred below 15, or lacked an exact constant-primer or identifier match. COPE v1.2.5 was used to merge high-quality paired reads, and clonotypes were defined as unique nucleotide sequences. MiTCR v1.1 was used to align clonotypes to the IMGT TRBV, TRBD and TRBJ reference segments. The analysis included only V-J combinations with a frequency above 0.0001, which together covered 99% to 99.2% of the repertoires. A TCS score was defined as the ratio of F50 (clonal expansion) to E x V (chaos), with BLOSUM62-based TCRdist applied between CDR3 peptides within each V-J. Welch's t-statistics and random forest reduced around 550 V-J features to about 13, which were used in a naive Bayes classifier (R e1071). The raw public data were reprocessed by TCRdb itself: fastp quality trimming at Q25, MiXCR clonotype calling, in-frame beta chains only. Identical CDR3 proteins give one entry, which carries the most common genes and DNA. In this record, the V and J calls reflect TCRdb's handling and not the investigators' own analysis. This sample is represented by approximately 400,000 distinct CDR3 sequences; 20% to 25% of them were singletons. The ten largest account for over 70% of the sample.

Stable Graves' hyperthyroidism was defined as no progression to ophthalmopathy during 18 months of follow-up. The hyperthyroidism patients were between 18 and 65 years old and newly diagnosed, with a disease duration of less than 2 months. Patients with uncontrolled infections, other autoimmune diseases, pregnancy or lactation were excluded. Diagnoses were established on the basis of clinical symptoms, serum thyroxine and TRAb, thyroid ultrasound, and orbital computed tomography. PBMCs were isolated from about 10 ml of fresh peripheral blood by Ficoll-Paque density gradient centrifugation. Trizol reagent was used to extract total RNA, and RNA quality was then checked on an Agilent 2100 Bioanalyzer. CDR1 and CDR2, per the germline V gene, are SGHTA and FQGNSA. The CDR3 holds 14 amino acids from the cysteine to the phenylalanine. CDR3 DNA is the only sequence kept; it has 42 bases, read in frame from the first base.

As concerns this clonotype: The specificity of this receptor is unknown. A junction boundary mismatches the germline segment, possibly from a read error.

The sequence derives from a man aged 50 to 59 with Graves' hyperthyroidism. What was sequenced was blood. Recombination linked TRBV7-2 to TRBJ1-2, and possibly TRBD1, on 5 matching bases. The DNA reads TGTGCCAGCGGCTTAGGACTAGGGGCCTATGGCTACACCTTC. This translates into CASGLGLGAYGYTF.